The rows below give T cell receptor beta chains drawn from one sample of a study of HIV-infected patients and healthy controls. TCRdb reprocessed the 5' RACE reads via MiXCR and lists one record per CDR3 protein. The sample carries 10,000 to 15,000 distinct CDR3 sequences, about 11% recorded once. Sample: blood. These receptors originate from an adult in good health. CDR3s include the opening cysteine and the closing phenylalanine or tryptophan. Each record gives: clone size, D gene, J gene, V gene, CDR3 DNA, CDR3 protein. D genes are given only for firm matches. The listing skips clone size in some rows; elsewhere it reads once, few, many or a size class.

many,.,TRBJ2-1,TRBV2,TGTGCCAGCAAGGGAGGGGGCCCCTACAATGAGCAGTTCTTC,CASKGGGPYNEQFF
few,.,TRBJ2-1,TRBV3-1,TGTGCCAGCAGCCAACAACGGCCAAATGAGCAGTTCTTC,CASSQQRPNEQFF
.,.,TRBJ2-4,TRBV27,TGTGCCAGCAGTTTATCTGGGGAGAACATTCAGTACTTC,CASSLSGENIQYF
.,TRBD1,TRBJ2-3,TRBV29-1,TGCAGCGCCGTCAGGGGGACAGATACGCAGTATTTT,CSAVRGTDTQYF
many,.,TRBJ1-2,TRBV19,TGTGCCAGTAGTCTTAAAACCTCACAAGGCTCTTATGGCTACACCTTC,CASSLKTSQGSYGYTF
medium-sized,.,TRBJ2-1,TRBV10-3,TGTGCCATTAGACTACCCCCCATCAATGAGCAGTTCTTC,CAIRLPPINEQFF
many,TRBD1,TRBJ1-6,TRBV28,TGTGCCAGCTCCGGCTCCGGGACAGGGGGCTCACCCCTCCACTTT,CASSGSGTGGSPLHF
many,TRBD2,TRBJ2-1,TRBV6-1,TGTGCCAGCAGCAGAACTAGCGGGGTGGGCTACAATGAGCAGTTCTTC,CASSRTSGVGYNEQFF
few,.,TRBJ1-5,TRBV19,TGTGCCAGTACCCTCGGCCCGACAGCACATAGCAATCAGCCCCAGCATTTT,CASTLGPTAHSNQPQHF
.,.,TRBJ1-6,TRBV6-6,TGTGCCAGCTTGAAGGATACGGGGAATTCACCCCTCCACTTT,CASLKDTGNSPLHF
many,.,TRBJ1-2,TRBV27,TGTGCCAGGCCCCGGAGACGCGAGTTGGGGTACACCTTC,CARPRRRELGYTF
many,.,TRBJ2-7,TRBV29-1,TGCAGCGTTGATCAGGGGGGTAACTACGAGCAGTACTTC,CSVDQGGNYEQYF
many,.,TRBJ1-2,TRBV28,TGTGCCAGCGTGGAGGGGCGCAGTTCAGACTATGGCTACACCTTC,CASVEGRSSDYGYTF
medium-sized,.,TRBJ1-2,TRBV25-1,TGTGCCAGCAGTGAAATTCGGGGGAGGTCTGGCTACACCTTC,CASSEIRGRSGYTF
once,.,TRBJ1-4,TRBV20-1,TGCAGTGCTCCCGGCAGGGATTATGAAAAACTGTTTTTT,CSAPGRDYEKLFF
.,.,TRBJ2-1,TRBV12-3/TRBV12-4,TGTGCCAGCAGTCCTAGGTCCAGTGGGTACAATGAGCAGTTCTTC,CASSPRSSGYNEQFF